Included here is one TCR beta chain sequence, with context. TCRdb keeps only in-frame clones here, not all; method: immunoSEQ multiplex PCR. Of 31,000 or so clones in the sample, about 90% were seen once. V lost 5 bases and J lost 11; bases outside the gene matches: 17. The V gene's germline CDR1 is SGHTA and CDR2 FQGNSA. The length of the CDR3 is 17 residues. The data stem from a study of blood T cell repertoires in COVID-19. Study overall: Samples representing acute and convalescent COVID-19 were sourced from the United States, Italy and Spain.

This clonotype was obtained from a human donor with active COVID-19. The donor label of this sample is uncertain. The sample was peripheral blood. The V gene is TRBV7-2, the J gene TRBJ2-3, with TRBD2 identical over 12 bases. CDR3 DNA sequence: TGTGCCAGCAGCGGACTAGCGGGGCCCCCGGTGGGGGAAAAGCAGTATTTT. Translating it yields CASSGLAGPPVGEKQYF.